The entry below gives a single T cell receptor (beta chain) sequence along with its context. Which antigen it targets is not known. At one boundary the junction diverges from the germline segment, which might be a read error. CDR1 SSHAT and CDR2 FNYEAQ were looked up in the germline V gene (reference sequence). The CDR3 runs 16 residues from the cysteine to the phenylalanine. CDR3 DNA is the only sequence kept; it has 48 bases, read in frame from the first base. The data originate from a study of graft-versus-host responses after intestinal transplantation (dated by TCRdb to about 2021). Concerning the study at large: Multivisceral, liver-intestinal, or isolated intestinal transplants were received by the recipients. Anti-thymocyte globulin induction was given to all recipients, followed by maintenance tacrolimus and steroids for approximately three years. After intestinal transplantation, graft-versus-host and host-versus-graft alloreactive T cell clones were followed in the graft, circulation and bone marrow using bulk TCR-beta CDR3 sequencing. Alloreactive clones were identified by sequencing pre-transplant mixed lymphocyte reaction products and comparing them with unstimulated pre-transplant donor and recipient T cells. A cohort of some 24 intestinal transplant recipients, including one retransplant, was enrolled, and a few patients lacking pretransplant specimens were excluded. Donor T cell macrochimerism was defined as a peak of at least 4% donor T cells among recipient peripheral blood mononuclear cells. Instead of going to the commercial service, samples from a few later patients were sequenced in-house on an Illumina MiSeq and processed with MiXCR. Study-wide conclusions, independent of this receptor: Conclusions were limited by the relatively low number and heterogeneity of intestinal transplant patients. GvH clones were found in recipient bone marrow, and some of the GvH clones appeared earlier in ileal mucosa or blood, which is consistent with an intestinal mucosal origin. High GvH to HvG T cell clonal ratios were observed in the allografts of patients with donor T cell macrochimerism. Early after transplant, peak levels of circulating GvH clones were found to be associated with declines in HvG clones.

The method was the immunoSEQ multiplex PCR assay. For most patients, genomic DNA was isolated using the Qiagen DNeasy Blood and Tissue Kit and was shipped frozen to Adaptive Biotechnologies for TCR sequencing. For most patients, high-throughput TCR-beta CDR3 sequencing of genomic DNA was performed by Adaptive Biotechnologies. Concerning the study's data processing: TCR sequencing data for roughly 20 patients were retrieved from Adaptive's ImmunoSEQ software; three other patients were processed with MiXCR and VDJtools. To correct CD4 versus CD8 sorting errors, any sequence found in both subsets at a frequency ratio below 5:1 was removed. CDR3 nucleotide sequences shared between donor and recipient were removed because their origin could not be assigned. At least 2-fold expansion over unstimulated cells and a minimum CFSE-low frequency of 0.002% (template counts) or 0.001% (read counts) were required for clones to be classified as alloreactive. Mappable clones were those detected in sequenced pre-transplant spleen, lymph node, or MLR CFSE-low populations of the donor or recipient. The cumulative frequency of alloreactive clones was calculated as a percentage of all sequences, weighted by copy number. Here the immuneACCESS table is served through TCRdb, limited to in-frame sequences with V and J called. Missing clones are a known gap in these copies; in checked studies unresolved V genes cover under half, and the rest lacks a known reason. V and J calls and clone size are as listed in that table; D and trimming were resolved from the DNA. The sample table contains some 39,000 clones; only one count was recorded for roughly 96% of them. The ten top clones hold about 0.54% of the sample.

Interpreted using the paper, the time point label stands for: cells obtained before transplantation from donor or recipient. CD3+CD4+ and CD3+CD8+ populations were FACS-sorted from unstimulated pre-transplant donor and recipient cells taken from spleen or lymph nodes. The origin of this receptor is a human donor who was the organ donor for an intestinal transplant. Recombination linked TRBV7-7 to TRBJ2-5; the D gene could be TRBD1 or TRBD2, each one agreeing over 5 bases. The sample consisted of unstimulated CD8+ T cells sorted from spleen or lymph node cells, taken before transplant. The CDR3 in this case is CASSLGETGPGETQYF. The DNA is TGTGCTAGCAGCTTAGGGGAAACGGGACCAGGAGAGACCCAGTACTTC.